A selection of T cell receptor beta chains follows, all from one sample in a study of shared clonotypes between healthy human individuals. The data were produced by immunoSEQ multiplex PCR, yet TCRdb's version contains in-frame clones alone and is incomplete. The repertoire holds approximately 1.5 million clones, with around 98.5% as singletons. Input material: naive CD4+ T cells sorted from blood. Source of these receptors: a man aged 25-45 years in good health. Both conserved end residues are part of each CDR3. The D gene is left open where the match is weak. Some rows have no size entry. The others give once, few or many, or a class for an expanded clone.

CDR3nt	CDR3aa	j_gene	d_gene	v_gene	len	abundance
TGTGCAAGTCGCTTTGGGCAGGGACCCGGGGAGCTGTTTTTT	CASRFGQGPGELFF	TRBJ2-2	.	TRBV12-2	14	once
TGTGCCAGCAGTGACGGGGGTAGAGGCTACACCTTC	CASSDGGRGYTF	TRBJ1-2	.	TRBV6-4	12	.
TGCGCCAGCGGGGCTAGCGGGGCCGGGGAGCTGTTTTTT	CASGASGAGELFF	TRBJ2-2	TRBD2	TRBV10-1	13	.
TGTGCCAGCAGCTTAGGAGGGCCTTACAATGAGCAGTTCTTC	CASSLGGPYNEQFF	TRBJ2-1	.	TRBV5-8	14	.
TGCGCCAGCAGCCCGCAGGGGGCGGGCACCGGGGAGCTGTTTTTT	CASSPQGAGTGELFF	TRBJ2-2	TRBD1	TRBV4-3	15	.
TGTGCCAGCAGCTTGGTTAGCGGGAACACCGGGGAGCTGTTTTTT	CASSLVSGNTGELFF	TRBJ2-2	.	TRBV11-2	15	.
TGCGCCAGCAGCCAGGATCCGTCTCCAAACATTCAGTACTTC	CASSQDPSPNIQYF	TRBJ2-4	.	TRBV5-1	14	.
TGTGCCAGCAGTGACTCGGTGGGAGGGAAACTGGATACGCAGTATTTT	CASSDSVGGKLDTQYF	TRBJ2-3	TRBD2	TRBV6-4	16	.
TGTGCCAGCAGCCAAGAAAGTGTGAACACTGAAGCTTTCTTT	CASSQESVNTEAFF	TRBJ1-1	.	TRBV4-2	14	.
TGTGCCAGCAGCATAGGGGAGTACCAAGAGACCCAGTACTTC	CASSIGEYQETQYF	TRBJ2-5	.	TRBV7-9	14	.
TGTGCCAGCAGCGACCTTAGCGGGAGTACGTACGAGCAGTACTTC	CASSDLSGSTYEQYF	TRBJ2-7	TRBD2	TRBV14	15	once
TGTGCCAGCTCGCAAGGCTCGACCCTTAGCAATCAGCCCCAGCATTTT	CASSQGSTLSNQPQHF	TRBJ1-5	.	TRBV18	16	.
TGTGCCAGCAGCATTGGGCTAGCGGGAGTCGAGCAGTACTTC	CASSIGLAGVEQYF	TRBJ2-7	TRBD2	TRBV7-2	14	.
TGTGCCAGCAGCTTAGAAGGGTACGGCGAGCAGTACTTC	CASSLEGYGEQYF	TRBJ2-7	.	TRBV7-2	13	.
TGTGCCAGCAGCTCGCTAGCGGGAGCCTACAATGAGCAGTTCTTC	CASSSLAGAYNEQFF	TRBJ2-1	TRBD2	TRBV5-8	15	.
TGTGCCAGCAGTTTTTTGGGACTAGCGGGAGCCACCGGGGAGCTGTTTTTT	CASSFLGLAGATGELFF	TRBJ2-2	TRBD2	TRBV28	17	.
TGTGCCAGCTCACCACAGGAGAACTATGGCTACACCTTC	CASSPQENYGYTF	TRBJ1-2	.	TRBV18	13	once